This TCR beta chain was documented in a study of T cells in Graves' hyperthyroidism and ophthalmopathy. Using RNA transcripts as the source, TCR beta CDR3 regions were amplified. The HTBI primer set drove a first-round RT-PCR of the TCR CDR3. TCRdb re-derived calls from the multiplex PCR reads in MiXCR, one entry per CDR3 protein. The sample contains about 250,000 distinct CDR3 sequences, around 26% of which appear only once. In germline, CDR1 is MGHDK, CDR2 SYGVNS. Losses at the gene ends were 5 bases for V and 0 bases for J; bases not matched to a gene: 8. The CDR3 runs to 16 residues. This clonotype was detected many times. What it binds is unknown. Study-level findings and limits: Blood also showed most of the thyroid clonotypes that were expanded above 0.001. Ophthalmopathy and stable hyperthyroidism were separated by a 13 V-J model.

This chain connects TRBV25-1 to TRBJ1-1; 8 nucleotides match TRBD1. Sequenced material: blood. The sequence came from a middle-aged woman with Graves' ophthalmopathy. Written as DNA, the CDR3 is TGTGCCAGCAGTCGGCCAGGGGGCGCGTTGAACACTGAAGCTTTCTTT. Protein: CASSRPGGALNTEAFF. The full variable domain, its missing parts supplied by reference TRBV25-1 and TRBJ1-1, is EADIYQTPRYLVIGTGKKITLECSQTMGHDKMYWYQQDPGMELHLIHYSYGVNSTEKGDLSSESTVSRIRTEHFPLTLESARPSHTSQYLCASSRPGGALNTEAFFGQGTRLTVV.